The T cell receptor beta chain described here comes from a study of blood T cell repertoires in COVID-19. Before they entered the study, exposed participants had met a COVID-19 case within 2 weeks. The CDR3 loop spans 15 amino acids. CDR1 is SEHNR and CDR2 is FQNEAQ in the germline V gene (reference sequence). V lost 1 base and J 3 bases, leaving 7 bases between the germline ends. Here immunoSEQ multiplex PCR was the method, and the copy in TCRdb shows in-frame clones only, minus some. Of fewer than 350,000 clones listed, about nine tenths were seen once; the top ten hold 0.85% to 1.3%. Sequencing was carried out using PBMCs or T cells enriched from blood (not recorded which). The chain recombines TRBV7-9 with TRBJ1-6; TRBD1 might be the D (5 bases). The clonotype comes from a woman under 40 who had been exposed to COVID-19. The CDR3 is CASSLGGGYNSPLHF. The CDR3 DNA reads TGTGCCAGCAGCTTAGGCGGGGGCTATAATTCACCCCTCCACTTT.